This T cell receptor (beta chain) was sequenced for a study of identical twins. Overall study findings and caveats: Where out-of-frame alpha sequences were twin-shared, they showed excess low generation probability.

In this sample, this clonotype turned up many times. The antigen is undetermined. TCRdb used MiXCR to reprocess the 5' RACE reads, holding one entry per CDR3 protein. The sample comprises approximately 210,000 distinct CDR3 sequences, over 5.5% of which are singletons, and just over 14% rests with the top ten. The same specimen was also included in a second study, on T cells expressing NK-cell markers. As reported in that work: Sorted CD3+CD56+NKG2C+, CD3+CD56+NKG2C- and CD3+CD56-NKG2C+ T cells supplied TCR beta repertoires. Leadership of the CD3+CD56-NKG2C+ fraction also belonged to these clonotypes in several donors.

The source of this sequence is a woman under 30 in good health. The specimen sequenced was CD8+ T cells sorted from blood.

CDR3: CASSPLNTGELFF. CDR3 bases: TGTGCCAGCAGTCCCCTAAATACCGGGGAGCTGTTTTTT. This chain connects TRBV12-3 or TRBV12-4 to TRBJ2-2; D gene unclear. Deletions cut 5 bases from V and 5 bases from J, with 9 bases between. This CDR3 region has 13 residues.